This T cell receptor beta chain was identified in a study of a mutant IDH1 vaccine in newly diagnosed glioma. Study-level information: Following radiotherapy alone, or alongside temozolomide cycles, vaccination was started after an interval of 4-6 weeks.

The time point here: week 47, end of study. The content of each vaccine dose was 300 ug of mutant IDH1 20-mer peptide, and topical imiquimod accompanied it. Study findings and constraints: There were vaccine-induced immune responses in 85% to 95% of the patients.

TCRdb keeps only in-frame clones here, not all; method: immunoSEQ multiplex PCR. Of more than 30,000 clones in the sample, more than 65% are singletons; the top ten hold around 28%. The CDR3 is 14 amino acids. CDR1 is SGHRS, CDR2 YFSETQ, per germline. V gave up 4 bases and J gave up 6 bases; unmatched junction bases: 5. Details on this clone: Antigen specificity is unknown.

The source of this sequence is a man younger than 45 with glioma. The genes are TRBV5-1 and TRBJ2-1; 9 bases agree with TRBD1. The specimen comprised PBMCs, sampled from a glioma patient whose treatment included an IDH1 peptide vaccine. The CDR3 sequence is CASSPGTGPNEQFF. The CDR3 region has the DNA TGCGCCAGCAGCCCCGGGACAGGGCCCAATGAGCAGTTCTTC.